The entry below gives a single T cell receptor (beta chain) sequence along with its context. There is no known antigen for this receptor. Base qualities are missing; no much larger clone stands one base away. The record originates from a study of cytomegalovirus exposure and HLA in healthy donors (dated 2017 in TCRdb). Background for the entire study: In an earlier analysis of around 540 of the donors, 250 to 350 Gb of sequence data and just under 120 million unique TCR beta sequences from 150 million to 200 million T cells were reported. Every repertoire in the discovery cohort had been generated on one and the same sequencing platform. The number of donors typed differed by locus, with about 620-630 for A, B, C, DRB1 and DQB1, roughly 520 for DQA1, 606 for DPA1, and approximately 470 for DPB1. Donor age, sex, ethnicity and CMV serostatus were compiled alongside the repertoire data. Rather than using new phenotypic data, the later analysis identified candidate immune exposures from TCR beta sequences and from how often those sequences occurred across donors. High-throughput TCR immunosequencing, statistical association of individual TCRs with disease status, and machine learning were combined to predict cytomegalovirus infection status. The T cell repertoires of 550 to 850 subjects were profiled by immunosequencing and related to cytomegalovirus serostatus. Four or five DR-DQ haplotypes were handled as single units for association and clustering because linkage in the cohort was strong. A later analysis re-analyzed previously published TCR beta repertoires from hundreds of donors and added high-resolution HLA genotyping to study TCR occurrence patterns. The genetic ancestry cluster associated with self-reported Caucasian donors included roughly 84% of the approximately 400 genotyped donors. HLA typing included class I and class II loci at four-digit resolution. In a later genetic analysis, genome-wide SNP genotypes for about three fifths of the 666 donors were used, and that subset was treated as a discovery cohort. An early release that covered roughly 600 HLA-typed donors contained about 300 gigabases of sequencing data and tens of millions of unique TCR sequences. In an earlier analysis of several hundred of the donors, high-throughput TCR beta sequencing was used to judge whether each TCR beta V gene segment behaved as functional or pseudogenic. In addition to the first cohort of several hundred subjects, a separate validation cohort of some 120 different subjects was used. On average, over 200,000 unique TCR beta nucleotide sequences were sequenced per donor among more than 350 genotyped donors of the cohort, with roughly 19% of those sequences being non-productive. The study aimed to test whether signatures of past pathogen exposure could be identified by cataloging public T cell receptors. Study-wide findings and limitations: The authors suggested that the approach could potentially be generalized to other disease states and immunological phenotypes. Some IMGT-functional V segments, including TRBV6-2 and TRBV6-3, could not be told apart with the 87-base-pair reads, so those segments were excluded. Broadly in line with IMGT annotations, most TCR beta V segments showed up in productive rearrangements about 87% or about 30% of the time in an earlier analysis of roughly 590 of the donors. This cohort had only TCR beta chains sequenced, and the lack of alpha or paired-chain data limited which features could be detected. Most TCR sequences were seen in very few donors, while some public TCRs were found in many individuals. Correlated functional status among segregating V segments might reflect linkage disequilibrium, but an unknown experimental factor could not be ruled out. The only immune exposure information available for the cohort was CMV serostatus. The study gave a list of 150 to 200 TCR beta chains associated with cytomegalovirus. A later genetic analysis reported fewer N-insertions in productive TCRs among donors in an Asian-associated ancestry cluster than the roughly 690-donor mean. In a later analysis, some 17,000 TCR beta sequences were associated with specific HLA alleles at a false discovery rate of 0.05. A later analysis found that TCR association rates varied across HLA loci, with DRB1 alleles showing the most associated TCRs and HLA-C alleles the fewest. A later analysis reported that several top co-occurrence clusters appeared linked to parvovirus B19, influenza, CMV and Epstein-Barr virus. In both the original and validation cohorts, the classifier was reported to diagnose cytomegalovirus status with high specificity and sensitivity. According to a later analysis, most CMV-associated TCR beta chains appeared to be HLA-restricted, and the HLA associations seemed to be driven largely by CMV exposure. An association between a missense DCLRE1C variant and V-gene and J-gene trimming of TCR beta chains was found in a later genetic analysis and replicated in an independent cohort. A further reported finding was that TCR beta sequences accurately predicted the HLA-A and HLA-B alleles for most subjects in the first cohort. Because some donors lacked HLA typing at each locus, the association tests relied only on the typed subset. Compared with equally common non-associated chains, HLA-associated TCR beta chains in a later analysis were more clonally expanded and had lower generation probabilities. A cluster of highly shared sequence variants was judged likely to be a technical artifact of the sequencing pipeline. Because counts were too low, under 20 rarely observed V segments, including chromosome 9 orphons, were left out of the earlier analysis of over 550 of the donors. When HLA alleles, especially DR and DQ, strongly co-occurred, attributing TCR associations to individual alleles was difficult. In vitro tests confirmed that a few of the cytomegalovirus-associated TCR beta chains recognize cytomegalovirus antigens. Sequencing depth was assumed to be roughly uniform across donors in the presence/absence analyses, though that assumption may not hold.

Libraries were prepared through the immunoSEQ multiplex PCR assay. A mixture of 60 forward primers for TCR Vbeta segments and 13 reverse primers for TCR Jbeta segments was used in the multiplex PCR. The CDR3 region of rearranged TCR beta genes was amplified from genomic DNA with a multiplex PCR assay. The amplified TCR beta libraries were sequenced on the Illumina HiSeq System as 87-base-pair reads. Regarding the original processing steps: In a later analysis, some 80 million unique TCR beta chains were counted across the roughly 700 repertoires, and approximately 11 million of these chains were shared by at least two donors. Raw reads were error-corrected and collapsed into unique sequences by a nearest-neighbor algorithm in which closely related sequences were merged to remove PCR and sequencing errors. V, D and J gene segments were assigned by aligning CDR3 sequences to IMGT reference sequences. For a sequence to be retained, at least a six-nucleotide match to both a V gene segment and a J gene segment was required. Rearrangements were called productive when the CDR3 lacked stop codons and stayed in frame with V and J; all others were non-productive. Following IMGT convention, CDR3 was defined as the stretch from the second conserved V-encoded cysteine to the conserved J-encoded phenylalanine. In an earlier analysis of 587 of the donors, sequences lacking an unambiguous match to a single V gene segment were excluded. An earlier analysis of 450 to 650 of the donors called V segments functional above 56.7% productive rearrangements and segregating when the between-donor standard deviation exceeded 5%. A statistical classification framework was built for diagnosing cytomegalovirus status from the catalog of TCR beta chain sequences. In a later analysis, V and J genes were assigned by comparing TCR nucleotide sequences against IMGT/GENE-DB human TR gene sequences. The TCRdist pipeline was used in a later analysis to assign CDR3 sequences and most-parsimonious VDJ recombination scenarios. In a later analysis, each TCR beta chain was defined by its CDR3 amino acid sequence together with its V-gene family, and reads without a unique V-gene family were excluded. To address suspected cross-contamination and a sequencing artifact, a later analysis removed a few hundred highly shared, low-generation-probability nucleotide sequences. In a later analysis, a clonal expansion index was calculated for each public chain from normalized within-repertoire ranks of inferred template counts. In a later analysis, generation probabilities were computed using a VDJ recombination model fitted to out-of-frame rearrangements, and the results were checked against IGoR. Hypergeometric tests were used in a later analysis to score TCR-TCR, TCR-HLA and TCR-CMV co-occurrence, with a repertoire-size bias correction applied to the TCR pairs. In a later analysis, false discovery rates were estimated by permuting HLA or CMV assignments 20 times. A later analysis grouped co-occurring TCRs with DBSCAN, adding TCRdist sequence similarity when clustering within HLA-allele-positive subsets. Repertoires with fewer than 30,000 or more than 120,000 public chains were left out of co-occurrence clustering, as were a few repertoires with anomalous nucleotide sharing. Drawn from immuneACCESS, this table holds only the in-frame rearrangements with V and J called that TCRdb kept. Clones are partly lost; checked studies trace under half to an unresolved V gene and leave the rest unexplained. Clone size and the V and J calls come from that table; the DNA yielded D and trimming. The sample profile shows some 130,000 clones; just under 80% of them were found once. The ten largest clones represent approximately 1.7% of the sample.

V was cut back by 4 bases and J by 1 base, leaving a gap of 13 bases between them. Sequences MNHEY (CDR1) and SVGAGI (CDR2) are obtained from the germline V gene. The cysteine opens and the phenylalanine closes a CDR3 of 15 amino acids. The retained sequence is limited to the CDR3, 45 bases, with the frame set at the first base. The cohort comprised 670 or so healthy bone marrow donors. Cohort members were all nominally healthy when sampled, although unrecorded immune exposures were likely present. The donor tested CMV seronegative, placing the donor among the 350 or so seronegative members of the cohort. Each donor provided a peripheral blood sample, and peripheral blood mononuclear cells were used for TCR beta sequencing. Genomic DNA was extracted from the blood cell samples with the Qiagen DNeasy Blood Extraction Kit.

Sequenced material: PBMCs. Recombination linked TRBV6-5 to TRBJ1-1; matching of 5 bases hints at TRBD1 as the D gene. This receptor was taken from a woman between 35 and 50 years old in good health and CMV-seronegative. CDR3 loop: CASSSHRTGNTEAFF. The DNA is TGTGCCAGCAGTTCCCACAGGACGGGGAACACTGAAGCTTTCTTT.